This T cell receptor beta chain came from a study of CD8 T cells in ankylosing spondylitis (dated by TCRdb to the late 2010s). In the study overall: T cell receptor beta repertoires were profiled in healthy donors and ankylosing spondylitis patients so that disease-linked TCR variants could be found. In total, the full study cohort was made up of 100 to 140 healthy donors and 25 to 30 ankylosing spondylitis patients. Peripheral blood was sampled, and synovial fluid was additionally collected from ankylosing spondylitis patients.

Reading from cysteine to phenylalanine, the CDR3 counts 14 amino acids. This entry keeps only the CDR3 DNA: 42 bases, framed from base 1. Taken from the germline V gene, the CDR1 and CDR2 loops are SGHRS and YFSETQ. The germline V end is reduced by 2 bases and the J end by 10 bases; junction bases left unmatched: 8. This clonotype was seen more than once but under ten times. Its target antigen remains unknown. Within one base of it there is no much larger clone, and no base qualities were kept. The instrument given in TCRdb is Illumina HiSeq 2500. Quantitative 5'-RACE with molecular barcodes was the method used to prepare the TCR beta libraries. As for the original processing: A new computational method based on a probabilistic model of VDJ rearrangement was used to identify disease-linked TCR variants. TCRdb reworked the public reads: Q25 trimming with fastp, MiXCR clone assembly, productive beta chains retained. Every CDR3 protein is listed once, alongside the most common genes and DNA of its rows. These V and J calls derive from TCRdb rather than the authors' analysis. Present in this sample are some 340,000 distinct CDR3 sequences, over 12% of which were seen just once. The ten largest make up approximately 1.1% of the sample.

Broader findings and caveats from the paper: A TCR beta motif of fewer than 10 highly homologous amino acid variants appeared characteristic of blood from ankylosing spondylitis patients. Some of the motif variants had been reported before in the synovial fluid and blood of reactive arthritis patients, a finding that suggests common disease-initiation mechanisms. The disease-linked clones showed a CD8+ phenotype and occurred at relatively low frequencies in peripheral blood. According to the report, matched synovial fluid samples from ankylosing spondylitis patients were significantly enriched for the disease-linked clones.

The V gene is TRBV5-1 and the J gene is TRBJ2-1; TRBD1 aligns with 8 central bases. The clonotype was recovered from a male donor with ankylosing spondylitis or in good health (not recorded which). Sequenced input: blood, either unsorted or a sorted T cell fraction (not recorded which). The DNA sequence is TGCGCCAGCAGCTTCCAGACAGGGGTAAACGAGCAGTTCTTC. This yields the protein CASSFQTGVNEQFF.